This T cell receptor (beta chain) was observed in a study of T cells in placental villitis. Regarding the complete study: The study tested an allograft-versus-infection hypothesis by comparing placental TCR-beta repertoires in villitis of unknown etiology, unaffected controls matched for gestational age, and infectious villitis.

This clone was seen a handful of times. No antigen is known for it. No much larger clonotype is one base removed from it; base qualities were not supplied. On the study overall, not on this receptor specifically: CMV-specific clone frequencies were lower in villitis of unknown etiology than in infectious CMV cases (roughly 0.00093 vs 0.011), and villitis of unknown etiology did not differ from controls on this measure. Sequencing bulk tissue made it impossible to distinguish helper, regulatory or cytotoxic T cells or to tell maternal from fetal T cells, and the approach excluded gamma-delta receptors. Small amounts of decidua were contained in the paraffin blocks, so some of the captured T cells, especially in controls, may have been decidual rather than villous infiltrates.

Inclusive of the bounding cysteine and phenylalanine, the CDR3 is 17 residues long. The retained sequence is limited to the CDR3, 51 bases, with the frame set at the first base. Sequences SGHVS (CDR1) and FQNEAQ (CDR2) are obtained from the germline V gene. Trimming takes 2 bases from V and 0 bases from J, and the germline ends sit 13 bases apart. Amplification of TCR-beta CDR3 regions from genomic DNA was performed with the immunoSEQ v4 bias-controlled multiplex PCR assay, which was run blinded to group allocation. To estimate the quantities of nucleated cells and T cells in each sample, reference gene primers were included together with the TCR-beta primers. Sequencing of the libraries was performed on an Illumina MiSeq with a 100-cycle paired-end protocol. Concerning the study's data processing: The immunoSEQ Analyzer software was used to calculate diversity and richness, with richness measured by iChao1 and clonality based on Pielou evenness and Shannon diversity (range 0-1, where higher values mean less diversity). CDR3 amino acid sequences together with V/J genes were queried against VDJdb for CMV, EBV and influenza A specificities, with confidence 3 and substitution 2 applied. The Morisita-Horn index was used to assess how much TCR-beta amino acid clonotypes overlapped between the villitis of unknown etiology, infectious villitis and control repertoires. TCRdb retrieved this table from immuneACCESS and kept in-frame rearrangements only. Not all clones are present; in checked studies, unresolved V genes account for under half, and no reason is known for the remainder. That table gives V, J and clone size, and the DNA gave D and trimming. The sample data list around 3,100 clones, and roughly 85% of these were observed just once. Over 15% of the sample is taken by the ten largest.

The five infectious villitis placentae, four with confirmed cytomegalovirus and one with Toxoplasma gondii, were included without being matched to the other groups. The mothers in the infectious villitis group were younger, had smaller fetuses, and delivered preterm or had intrauterine demise in two cases. Placentae were collected after delivery and examined grossly and histologically before archival tissue was selected. Five 10-micron scrolls were cut from each FFPE block, and DNA was then isolated using the AllPrep DNA/RNA FFPE Tissue kit. DNA concentration and purity were checked by NanoDrop, and RNA quality was assessed on a Bioanalyzer.

Rearrangement joined TRBV7-8 to TRBJ2-2; no D segment can be confidently identified. This clonotype originated in a human patient with infectious villitis; the placental T cells may come from both mother and fetus. Sequencing input: placental tissue containing maternal and fetal cells. The DNA sequence is TGTGCCAGCAGCTTAACAGCCAGAGACGCGAACACCGGGGAGCTGTTTTTT. This sequence encodes CASSLTARDANTGELFF.